This note documents a single T cell receptor (beta chain) sequence. The trim removed 6 bases at V and 2 bases at J, leaving 10 bases unmatched. The CDR3 covers 17 residues. Germline-derived CDR1 and CDR2 are MNHEY and SMNVEV (reference sequence). The data originate from a study of blood T cell repertoires in COVID-19. Study summary: The samples span acute and convalescent COVID-19 from the United States, Italy and Spain. The cDNA or gDNA used as material had been derived from T cells, B-cell-depleted T cells, or PBMCs.

In the source study's methods: Estimates of nucleated cell counts were drawn from the amplification of reference gene primers. Clones were sequenced by immunoSEQ multiplex PCR, and TCRdb holds only the in-frame ones, with some missing. V, J and clone size reflect that table, while D and trimming were determined from the DNA. The table records roughly 26,000 clones, roughly 70% of them present only once. V and J are TRBV27 and TRBJ2-7; 13 bases are a match to TRBD2. The clonotype originates from a man aged 55 to 70 with active or convalescent COVID-19. Sequencing input: peripheral blood. The CDR3 nucleotides read TGTGCCAGCAGGCCGACTAGCGGGAGGCAAGCTACCTACGAGCAGTACTTC. This translates into CASRPTSGRQATYEQYF.